This is a list of T cell receptor beta chains from one sample in a study of CD8 T cells in Susac syndrome. From the immunoSEQ multiplex PCR reads, TCRdb called clonotypes with MiXCR, one entry per CDR3 protein. The top ten hold over 0.3% of the sample, which has 100,000 to 150,000 distinct CDR3 sequences, more than 85% seen once. The source material was CD8+ T cells from PBMCs. The receptor set was obtained from a human donor with multiple sclerosis. The CDR3 runs from the conserved cysteine through the conserved F or W. The D gene is left open where the match is weak. Some rows have no size entry. The others give once, few or many, or a class for an expanded clone.

D gene	V gene	J gene	clone size	CDR3 protein	CDR3 DNA
.	TRBV10-3	TRBJ2-1	.	CAITTGIYNEQFF	TGTGCCATCACAACAGGGATCTACAATGAGCAGTTCTTC
TRBD2	TRBV5-6	TRBJ2-1	few	CASSLGTSGSDEQFF	TGTGCCAGCAGCTTGGGGACTAGTGGGAGCGATGAGCAGTTCTTC
TRBD1	TRBV9	TRBJ1-5	few	CASSGQGSNQPQHF	TGTGCCAGCAGTGGACAGGGTAGCAATCAGCCCCAGCATTTT
.	TRBV7-6	TRBJ2-7	.	CASSSSGRSYEQYF	TGTGCCAGCAGCTCGAGCGGGCGCTCCTACGAGCAGTACTTC
.	TRBV6-6	TRBJ2-5	once	CASSYGMALGWTQYF	TGTGCCAGCAGTTACGGGATGGCCTTGGGTTGGACCCAGTACTTC
TRBD2	TRBV6-2/TRBV6-3	TRBJ2-5	.	CASSLGLALETQYF	TGTGCCAGCAGCTTGGGACTAGCCTTAGAGACCCAGTACTTC
TRBD2	TRBV7-9	TRBJ2-1	.	CASSWGLADEQFF	TGTGCCAGCAGCTGGGGACTAGCGGATGAGCAGTTCTTC
TRBD2	TRBV13	TRBJ2-3	.	CASSSRRLAGGGADTQYF	TGTGCCAGCAGCTCCCGAAGACTAGCGGGAGGTGGCGCAGATACGCAGTATTTT
.	TRBV11-2	TRBJ2-1	.	CASSPTGAYNEQFF	TGTGCCAGCAGCCCAACCGGGGCCTACAATGAGCAGTTCTTC
TRBD1	TRBV7-9	TRBJ2-7	once	CASSPGTGDHEQYF	TGTGCCAGCAGCCCCGGGACAGGGGATCACGAGCAGTACTTC
TRBD2	TRBV19	TRBJ2-2	.	CASKRLAENTGELFF	TGTGCCAGTAAACGACTAGCGGAGAACACCGGGGAGCTGTTTTTT
.	TRBV7-9	TRBJ2-1	.	CASSSNPRGNEQFF	TGTGCCAGCAGCTCCAACCCCCGGGGTAATGAGCAGTTCTTC
.	TRBV7-9	TRBJ1-5	.	CASSNGPGYQPQHF	TGTGCCAGCAGTAATGGACCGGGCTATCAGCCCCAGCATTTT
.	TRBV28	TRBJ2-1	.	CASSMVGIEQFF	TGTGCCAGCAGTATGGTAGGGATTGAGCAGTTCTTC
.	TRBV12-3/TRBV12-4	TRBJ2-1	.	CASSGDFRNYNEQFF	TGTGCCAGCAGCGGGGACTTCCGGAACTACAATGAGCAGTTCTTC
.	TRBV7-9	TRBJ2-5	.	CASSLSGLRETQYF	TGTGCCAGCAGCCTATCAGGGCTTAGAGAGACCCAGTACTTC
.	TRBV9	TRBJ2-1	.	CASNRAGSGVGEQFF	TGTGCCAGCAACCGCGCGGGGTCGGGGGTTGGTGAGCAGTTCTTC
.	TRBV7-9	TRBJ1-3	.	CASSTHTIYF	TGTGCCAGCAGCACTCACACCATATATTTT
.	TRBV5-1	TRBJ1-2	.	CASSPNRNYGYTF	TGCGCCAGCAGCCCTAACAGGAACTATGGCTACACCTTC
TRBD2	TRBV13	TRBJ2-1	.	CASSSRSSGRKNEQFF	TGTGCCAGCAGCTCCCGATCTAGCGGGAGGAAGAATGAGCAGTTCTTC
.	TRBV27	TRBJ2-7	once	CASSRGGWEQYF	TGTGCCAGCAGTAGGGGGGGGTGGGAGCAGTACTTC
.	TRBV7-9	TRBJ1-6	.	CASSLGGGSNSPLHF	TGTGCCAGCAGCCTAGGGGGGGGAAGTAATTCACCCCTCCACTTT
.	TRBV19	TRBJ2-1	.	CASTTNDEQFF	TGTGCCAGTACCACCAACGATGAGCAGTTCTTC
TRBD2	TRBV19	TRBJ2-3	.	CASGIAGASTDTQYF	TGTGCCAGTGGAATAGCGGGAGCTAGCACAGATACGCAGTATTTT
.	TRBV19	TRBJ1-1	.	CASRNPGNTEAFF	TGTGCCAGTAGAAACCCAGGGAACACTGAAGCTTTCTTT
.	TRBV28	TRBJ1-2	.	CASSYSNWGEEGYTF	TGTGCCAGCAGTTATTCGAACTGGGGGGAGGAGGGCTACACCTTC
TRBD1	TRBV7-9	TRBJ2-1	few	CASSPRTGYNEQFF	TGTGCCAGCAGTCCTAGGACAGGCTACAATGAGCAGTTCTTC
.	TRBV9	TRBJ1-1	.	CASSPVSWTEAFF	TGTGCCAGCAGCCCGGTGAGCTGGACTGAAGCTTTCTTT
.	TRBV5-1	TRBJ1-2	.	CASQIGEGGRRDGYTF	TGCGCCAGCCAAATAGGGGAGGGAGGGCGTCGAGATGGCTACACCTTC
.	TRBV27	TRBJ2-7	few	CASSLSNSVEQYF	TGTGCCAGCAGTTTATCGAACTCGGTAGAGCAGTACTTC
.	TRBV5-1	TRBJ1-3	.	CASSPDSSSGNTIYF	TGCGCCAGCAGCCCGGACAGCTCCTCTGGAAACACCATATATTTT
TRBD1	TRBV6-5	TRBJ2-7	once	CASRLGTGSYEQYF	TGTGCCAGCAGATTGGGGACAGGGTCCTACGAGCAGTACTTC
.	TRBV6-5	TRBJ2-6	.	CASSYTGLGGGNVLTF	TGTGCCAGCAGTTACACGGGACTGGGGGGAGGCAACGTCCTGACTTTC
TRBD1	TRBV6-6	TRBJ1-1	.	CASSRPGQGMYTEAFF	TGTGCCAGCAGCCGACCGGGACAGGGTATGTACACTGAAGCTTTCTTT
.	TRBV4-2	TRBJ2-1	.	CASSQGGLGSFF	TGTGCCAGCAGCCAAGGAGGTCTCGGGTCGTTCTTC
TRBD1	TRBV28	TRBJ1-5	.	CASSLSRTGHQPQHF	TGTGCCAGCAGTTTATCCCGGACAGGGCATCAGCCCCAGCATTTT
.	TRBV5-1	TRBJ2-7	.	CASSLTGTTTYEQYF	TGCGCCAGCAGCTTGACCGGGACAACAACCTACGAGCAGTACTTC
.	TRBV12-5	TRBJ1-5	once	CASGLSVGNQPQHF	TGTGCTAGTGGTTTATCAGTGGGCAATCAGCCCCAGCATTTT
.	TRBV27	TRBJ2-7	.	CASRPVSGEQYF	TGTGCCAGCAGGCCGGTGAGTGGCGAGCAGTACTTC
.	TRBV19	TRBJ1-5	once	CASSYGGSSNQPQHF	TGTGCCAGTAGTTACGGGGGCAGTAGCAATCAGCCCCAGCATTTT
TRBD1	TRBV12-3/TRBV12-4	TRBJ2-1	once	CASTLRDRPRPNEQFF	TGTGCCAGCACCCTTAGGGACAGGCCGAGACCCAATGAGCAGTTCTTC
TRBD2	TRBV4-1	TRBJ2-7	.	CASSLIAGAHYEQYF	TGCGCCAGCAGCCTGATAGCGGGGGCCCACTACGAGCAGTACTTC
.	TRBV12-3/TRBV12-4	TRBJ2-2	.	CASQGGTGELFF	TGTGCCAGCCAGGGGGGCACCGGGGAGCTGTTTTTT
.	TRBV19	TRBJ1-2	.	CASRTVQRNYGYTF	TGTGCCAGTAGAACCGTCCAGCGGAACTATGGCTACACCTTC
.	TRBV9	TRBJ2-1	.	CASSGLAGLNEQFF	TGTGCCAGCAGCGGTTTGGCAGGTCTGAATGAGCAGTTCTTC
.	TRBV7-9	TRBJ1-4	.	CASSSYGSTNEKLFF	TGTGCCAGCAGCTCTTACGGGTCAACTAATGAAAAACTGTTTTTT
TRBD2	TRBV20-1	TRBJ2-2	.	CSAGTSGRAGNGELFF	TGCAGTGCTGGGACTAGCGGGAGGGCCGGGAACGGGGAGCTGTTTTTT
TRBD2	TRBV4-1	TRBJ2-1	.	CANSQDPSGGAREQFF	TGCGCCAACAGCCAAGATCCGAGCGGGGGGGCCAGAGAGCAGTTCTTC
TRBD1	TRBV3-1	TRBJ2-4	.	CASSQENPPGQGIIQYF	TGTGCCAGCAGCCAAGAAAATCCTCCGGGACAGGGAATCATTCAGTACTTC
.	TRBV27	TRBJ2-7	once	CASSSPTGQYF	TGTGCCAGTAGTTCCCCAACCGGGCAGTACTTC
.	TRBV5-4	TRBJ2-1	.	CASSLGLSNEQFF	TGTGCCAGCAGCTTGGGTCTTTCCAATGAGCAGTTCTTC
TRBD2	TRBV3-1	TRBJ2-1	.	CASSQGLAGAYNEQFF	TGTGCCAGCAGCCAAGGGCTAGCGGGGGCCTACAATGAGCAGTTCTTC
.	TRBV15	TRBJ1-1	.	CATSRVRSEAFF	TGTGCCACCAGCAGAGTGCGGTCTGAAGCTTTCTTT